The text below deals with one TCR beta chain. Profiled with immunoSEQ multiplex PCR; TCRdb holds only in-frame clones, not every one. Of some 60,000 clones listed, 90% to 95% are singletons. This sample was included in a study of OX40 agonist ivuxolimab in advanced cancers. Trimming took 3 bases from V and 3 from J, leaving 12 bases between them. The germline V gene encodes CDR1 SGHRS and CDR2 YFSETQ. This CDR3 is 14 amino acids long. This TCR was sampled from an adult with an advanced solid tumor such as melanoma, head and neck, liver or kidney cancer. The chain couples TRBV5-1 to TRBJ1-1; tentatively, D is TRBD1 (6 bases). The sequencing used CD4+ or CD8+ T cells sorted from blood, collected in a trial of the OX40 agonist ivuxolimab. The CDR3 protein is CASSSGGSDTEAFF. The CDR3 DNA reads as TGCGCCAGCAGCTCTGGGGGCAGTGACACTGAAGCTTTCTTT.